This T cell receptor (beta chain) was identified in a study of T-cell reconstitution after alpha-beta-depleted transplantation in children. Findings and caveats of the study: Diversity and T-cell counts at one year after transplant derived mostly from new T cells.

A TCRbeta library incorporating unique molecular identifiers was prepared. TCRdb re-analysed the PCR reads in MiXCR, keeping a single row per CDR3 protein. The profile shows 250,000 to 300,000 distinct CDR3 sequences, over 7% of them singletons. About this clonotype itself: The antigen is unknown.

This receptor was obtained from a female patient aged 2-9 years who had a stem cell transplant for Fanconi anemia, so the T cells may come from the graft donor. The sample consisted of peripheral blood, taken 360 days after TCRalphabeta/CD19-depleted stem cell transplant.

As DNA, the CDR3 is TGCGCCAGCAGCTTGGAACTTCGAGCCAAAAACATTCAGTACTTC. Translation: CASSLELRAKNIQYF. The J gene is TRBJ2-4, the V gene TRBV5-1; D is ambiguous. The CDR3 runs 15 residues. V was shortened by 0 bases and J by 0 bases, with 7 bases between the two germline ends. CDR1 and CDR2 (germline): SGHRS, YFSETQ.